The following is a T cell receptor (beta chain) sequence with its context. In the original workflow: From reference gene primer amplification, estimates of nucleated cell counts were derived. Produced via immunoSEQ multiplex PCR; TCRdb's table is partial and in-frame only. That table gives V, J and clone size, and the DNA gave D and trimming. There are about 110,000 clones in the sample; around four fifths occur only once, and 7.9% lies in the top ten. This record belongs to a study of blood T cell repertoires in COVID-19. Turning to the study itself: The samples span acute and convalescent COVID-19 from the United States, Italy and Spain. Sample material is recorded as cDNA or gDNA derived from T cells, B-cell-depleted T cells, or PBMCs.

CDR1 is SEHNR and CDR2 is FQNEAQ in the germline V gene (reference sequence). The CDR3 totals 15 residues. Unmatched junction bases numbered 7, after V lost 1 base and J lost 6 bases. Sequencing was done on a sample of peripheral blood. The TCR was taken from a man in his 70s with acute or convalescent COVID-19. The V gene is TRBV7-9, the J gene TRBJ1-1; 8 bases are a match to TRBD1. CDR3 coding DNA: TGTGCCAGCAGCTTAGATTTGACAGGGGCATCTGAAGCTTTCTTT. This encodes CASSLDLTGASEAFF.